This entry concerns a single T cell receptor beta chain. These data are taken from a study of technical replicates of blood from several donors. The V and J ends lost 4 bases and 3 bases respectively, with 22 bases between them. CDR1 and CDR2 (germline): SEHNR, FQNEAQ (reference sequence). The CDR3 is made up of 17 amino acids. Produced via immunoSEQ multiplex PCR; TCRdb's table is partial and in-frame only. This sample has about 75,000 clones, with 95% to 98% found just once. The origin of this receptor is a human donor in good health. The source material was T cells isolated from PBMCs. The chain has TRBV7-9 and TRBJ2-7, with D perhaps TRBD1 (6 bases). The chain's CDR3 is CASSSREKTTGSYEQYF. The CDR3 coding sequence is TGTGCCAGCAGCTCACGAGAAAAAACCACAGGGAGCTACGAGCAGTACTTC.